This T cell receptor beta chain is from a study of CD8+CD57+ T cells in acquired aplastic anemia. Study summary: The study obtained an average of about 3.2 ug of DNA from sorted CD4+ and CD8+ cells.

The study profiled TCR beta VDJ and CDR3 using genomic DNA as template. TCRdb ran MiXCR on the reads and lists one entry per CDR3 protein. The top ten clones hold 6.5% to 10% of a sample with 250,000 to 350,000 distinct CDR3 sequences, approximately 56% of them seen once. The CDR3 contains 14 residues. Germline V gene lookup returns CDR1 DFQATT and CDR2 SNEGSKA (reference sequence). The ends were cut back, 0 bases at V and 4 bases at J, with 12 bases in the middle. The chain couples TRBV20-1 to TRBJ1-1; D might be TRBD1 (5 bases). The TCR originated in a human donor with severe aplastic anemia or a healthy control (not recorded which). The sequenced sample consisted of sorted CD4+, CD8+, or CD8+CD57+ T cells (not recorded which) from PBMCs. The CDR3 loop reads CSARDGQGTTEAFF. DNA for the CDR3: TGCAGTGCTAGAGACGGTCAGGGAACCACTGAAGCTTTCTTT.